This T cell receptor (beta chain) was identified during a study of T cell responses to AZD1222 COVID-19 vaccine. Assay used: immunoSEQ multiplex PCR; TCRdb lists only in-frame clones, some missing. The repertoire has some 120,000 clones, more than 70% of them found once; the top ten carry 4.4%. As concerns this clone: Its antigen is undetermined.

Study-wide points: Unmutated regions of variants are reportedly targeted by nearly half of spike-specific TCRs. Repertoire sampling occurred only after the peak T cell response.

CDR3 length equals 17 residues. Germline V CDR1 and CDR2: MDHEN, SYDVKM. V lost 5 bases, J lost 4 bases, and 21 bases lay in between. This sample comprised peripheral blood, obtained 28 days after the second AZD1222 dose. This chain uses TRBV28 with TRBJ1-5, with D possibly matching TRBD1 (5 bases). The TCR originated in an adult who received the AZD1222 COVID-19 vaccine. CDR3 sequence (DNA): TGTGCCAGCAGTCTCTTTCCCCAAGGGGACCTTAATCAGCCCCAGCATTTT. It translates to CASSLFPQGDLNQPQHF.